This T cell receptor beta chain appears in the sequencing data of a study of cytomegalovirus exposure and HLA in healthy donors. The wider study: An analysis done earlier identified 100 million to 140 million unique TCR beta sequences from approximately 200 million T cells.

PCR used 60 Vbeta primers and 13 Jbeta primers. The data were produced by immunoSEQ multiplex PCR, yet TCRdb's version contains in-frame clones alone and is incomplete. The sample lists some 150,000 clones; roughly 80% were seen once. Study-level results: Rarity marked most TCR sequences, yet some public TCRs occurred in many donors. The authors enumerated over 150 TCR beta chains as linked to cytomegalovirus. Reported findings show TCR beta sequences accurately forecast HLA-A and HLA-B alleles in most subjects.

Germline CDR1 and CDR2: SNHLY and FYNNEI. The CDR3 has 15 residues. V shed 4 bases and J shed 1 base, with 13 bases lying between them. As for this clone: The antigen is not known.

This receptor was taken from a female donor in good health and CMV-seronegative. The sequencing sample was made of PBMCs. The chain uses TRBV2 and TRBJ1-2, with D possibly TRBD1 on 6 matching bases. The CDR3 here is CASSVRQAGNYGYTF. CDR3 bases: TGTGCCAGCAGTGTGAGACAGGCGGGTAACTATGGCTACACCTTC. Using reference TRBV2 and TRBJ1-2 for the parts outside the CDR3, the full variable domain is EPEVTQTPSHQVTQMGQEVILRCVPISNHLYFYWYRQILGQKVEFLVSFYNNEISEKSEIFDDQFSVERPDGSNFTLKIRSTKLEDSAMYFCASSVRQAGNYGYTFGSGTRLTVV.